These 10 T cell receptor beta chains were all obtained from the same sample, sequenced in a study of T-cell memory formation after mild COVID-19. TCRdb recomputed calls from the 5' RACE reads with MiXCR, one row per CDR3 protein. This table holds hundreds of thousands of distinct CDR3 sequences, roughly 21% found once. Sequences were obtained from PBMCs or a T cell subset sorted from them (not recorded which). All receptors derive from an adult woman who had mild COVID-19 (a few samples of this study predate the infection). Cell type and time point are not known.

This clonotype appeared a few times. The chain carries TRBV20-1 and TRBJ2-5; tentatively, D is TRBD1 or TRBD2 (5 bases each). The CDR3 is made up of 13 amino acids. Germline CDR1 and CDR2: DFQATT and SNEGSKA (reference sequence). V was cut by 8 bases and J by 5 bases, with 18 bases left in between. CDR3 in amino acids: CSPINSGRETQYF. CDR3 sequence (DNA): TGCAGTCCGATTAATTCGGGGCGGGAGACCCAGTACTTC.

The V call is TRBV20-1, the J call TRBJ1-1; D unresolved. V lost 5 bases, J lost 2 bases, and 15 bases lay in between. Germline assignment: CDR1 DFQATT and CDR2 SNEGSKA (reference sequence). CDR3 length: 14 residues. DNA for the CDR3: TGCAGTGCTCCCTGGGGAGGGCCCAACACTGAAGCTTTCTTT. As protein: CSAPWGGPNTEAFF.

This clonotype has more than one count but fewer than ten. The genes are TRBV7-2 and TRBJ2-7; D remains unclear. Germline V gene lookup returns CDR1 SGHTA and CDR2 FQGNSA. The CDR3 runs 14 residues. V lost 5 bases, J lost 0 bases, and 11 bases lay in between. The CDR3 nucleotides read TGTGCCAGCAGCCCCCCCGAGGACTCCTACGAGCAGTACTTC. It translates to CASSPPEDSYEQYF.

V is TRBV19 and J is TRBJ2-1; TRBD2 aligns across 8 bases. The CDR3 is 16 residues long. Trimming cost V 6 bases and J 3 bases; bases outside gene matches: 10. The germline gives CDR1 LNHDA, CDR2 SQIVND (reference sequence). The DNA for the CDR3 is TGTGCCAGTAGCGCGGGAGGAGTTTTGGGCTACAATGAGCAGTTCTTC. This encodes CASSAGGVLGYNEQFF.

This chain uses TRBV29-1 with TRBJ1-1; D is undetermined. In germline, CDR1 is SQVTM, CDR2 ANQGSEA. The CDR3 contains 11 residues. For the CDR3, the DNA is TGCACACTGGCCGGGAAAGAGAAAGCTTTCTTT. It yields the protein CTLAGKEKAFF. Looking up the rest from reference TRBV29-1 and TRBJ1-1 gives the full variable domain: SAVISQKPSRDICQRGTSLTIQCQVDSQVTMMFWYRQQPGQSLTLIATANQGSEATYESGFVIDKFPISRPNLTFSTLTVSNMSPEDSSIYLCTLAGKEKAFFGQGTRLTVV.

The sample holds a few counts of this clonotype. The rearrangement joins TRBV12-3 or TRBV12-4 to TRBJ2-2; 8 positions match TRBD1. The CDR3 totals 16 residues. After removal of 1 base from V and 5 bases from J, the junction contained 6 bases not matched to a gene. The CDR3 spells CASSLGRQGRTGELFF. CDR3 DNA sequence: TGTGCCAGCAGTTTAGGAAGACAGGGGAGGACCGGGGAGCTGTTTTTT.

This clonotype was counted between two and nine times. The chain employs TRBV7-2 and TRBJ1-6; D may be TRBD1 (5 bases). The V end lost 2 bases, the J end lost 7 bases, and 9 bases lay between the germline ends. Germline loops: CDR1 SGHTA, CDR2 FQGNSA. CDR3 length: 14 amino acids. CDR3 in amino acids: CASSLRRQNSPLHF. For the CDR3, the DNA is TGTGCCAGCAGCTTACGTCGACAGAATTCACCCCTCCACTTT.

V is TRBV7-2 and J is TRBJ2-3; 9 bases align to TRBD2. Germline V gene data show CDR1 as SGHTA and CDR2 as FQGNSA. The CDR3 loop spans 16 amino acids. V gave up 2 bases and J gave up 3 bases; unmatched junction bases: 6. In DNA, the CDR3 is TGTGCCAGCAGCTTAAGTAGCGGGAGTAGAACAGATACGCAGTATTTT. Translating gives CASSLSSGSRTDTQYF. The entire variable domain, with the rest obtained from reference TRBV7-2 and TRBJ2-3, is as follows: GAGVSQSPSNKVTEKGKDVELRCDPISGHTALYWYRQSLGQGLEFLIYFQGNSAPDKSGLPSDRFSAERTGGSVSTLTIQRTQQEDSAVYLCASSLSSGSRTDTQYFGPGTRLTVL.

This chain uses TRBV2 with TRBJ2-1, with unresolved D. Germline assignment: CDR1 SNHLY and CDR2 FYNNEI. The V and J ends lost 6 bases and 5 bases respectively, with 23 bases between them. The CDR3 loop spans 17 amino acids. CDR3: CASSRRISLGFHNEQFF. The CDR3 DNA follows: TGTGCCAGCAGCCGTCGGATTAGCTTGGGGTTTCACAATGAGCAGTTCTTC.

The chain couples TRBV9 to TRBJ2-5; D possibly corresponds to TRBD2 (6 bases). The CDR3 is 15 amino acids. The germline CDR1 and CDR2 sequences are SGDLS and YYNGEE. V was shortened by 3 bases and J by 2 bases, with 14 bases between the two germline ends. CDR3: CASSGLGGIQETQYF. For the CDR3, the DNA is TGTGCCAGCAGCGGCCTGGGGGGAATACAAGAGACCCAGTACTTC.